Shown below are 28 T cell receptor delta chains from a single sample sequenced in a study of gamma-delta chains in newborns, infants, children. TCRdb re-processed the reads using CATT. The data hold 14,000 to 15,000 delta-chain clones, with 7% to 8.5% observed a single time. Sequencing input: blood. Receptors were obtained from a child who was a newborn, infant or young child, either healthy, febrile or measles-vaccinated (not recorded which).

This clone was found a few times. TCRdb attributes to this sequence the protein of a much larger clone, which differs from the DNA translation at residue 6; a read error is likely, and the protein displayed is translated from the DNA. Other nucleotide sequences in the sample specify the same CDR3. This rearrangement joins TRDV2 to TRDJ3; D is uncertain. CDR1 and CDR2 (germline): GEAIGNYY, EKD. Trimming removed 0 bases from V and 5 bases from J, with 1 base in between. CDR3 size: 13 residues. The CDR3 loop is CACDTRDTRQMFF. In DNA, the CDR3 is TGTGCCTGTGACACCCGGGACACCCGACAGATGTTTTTC.

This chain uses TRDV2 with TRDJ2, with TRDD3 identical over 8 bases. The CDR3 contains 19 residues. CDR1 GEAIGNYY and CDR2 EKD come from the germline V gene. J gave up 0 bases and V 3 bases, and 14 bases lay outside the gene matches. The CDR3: CACDSLHTGGSALTAQLFF. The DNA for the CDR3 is TGTGCCTGTGACTCCCTTCATACTGGGGGGTCAGCTTTGACAGCACAACTCTTCTTT.

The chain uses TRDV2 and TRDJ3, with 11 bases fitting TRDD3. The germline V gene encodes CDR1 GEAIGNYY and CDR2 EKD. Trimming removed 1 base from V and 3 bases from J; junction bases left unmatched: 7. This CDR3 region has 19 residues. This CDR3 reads CACDTGGYEAIWDTRQMFF. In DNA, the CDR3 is TGTGCCTGTGACACTGGGGGATACGAGGCCATCTGGGACACCCGACAGATGTTTTTC.

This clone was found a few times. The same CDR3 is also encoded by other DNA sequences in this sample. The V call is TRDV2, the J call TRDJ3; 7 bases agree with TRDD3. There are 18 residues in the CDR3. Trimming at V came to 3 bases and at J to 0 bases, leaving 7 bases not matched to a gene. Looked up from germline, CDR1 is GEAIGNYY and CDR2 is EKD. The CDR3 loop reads CACDPLGSSSWDTRQMFF. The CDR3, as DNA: TGTGCCTGTGACCCACTGGGGTCAAGCTCCTGGGACACCCGACAGATGTTTTTC.

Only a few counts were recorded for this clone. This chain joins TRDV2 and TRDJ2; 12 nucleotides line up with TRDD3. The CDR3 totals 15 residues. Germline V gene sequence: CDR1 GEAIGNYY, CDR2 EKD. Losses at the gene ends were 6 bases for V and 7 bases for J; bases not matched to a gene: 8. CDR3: CACSLLGDTEAQLFF. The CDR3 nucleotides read TGTGCCTGTTCTCTACTGGGGGATACTGAAGCACAACTCTTCTTT.

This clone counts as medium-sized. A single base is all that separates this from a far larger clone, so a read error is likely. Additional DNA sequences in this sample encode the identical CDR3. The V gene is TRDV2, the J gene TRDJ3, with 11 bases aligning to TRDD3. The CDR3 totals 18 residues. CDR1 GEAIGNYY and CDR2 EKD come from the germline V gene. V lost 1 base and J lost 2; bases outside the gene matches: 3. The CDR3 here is CACDTVLGDTWDTRQMFF. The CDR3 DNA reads TGTGCCTGTGACACTGTACTGGGGGATACCTGGGACACCCGACAGATGTTTTTC.

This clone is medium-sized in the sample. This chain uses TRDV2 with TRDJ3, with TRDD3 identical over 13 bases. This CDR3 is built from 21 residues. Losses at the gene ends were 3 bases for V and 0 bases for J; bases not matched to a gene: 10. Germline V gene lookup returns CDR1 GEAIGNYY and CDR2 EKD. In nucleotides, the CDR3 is TGTGCCTGTGACCTTGTACTGGGGGATACGTACTTCTCCTGGGACACCCGACAGATGTTTTTC. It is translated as CACDLVLGDTYFSWDTRQMFF.

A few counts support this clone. In DNA, the CDR3 is TGTGCCTGTGACGCTCTACTGGGGGGTCCCTGGGACACCCGACAGATGTTTTTC. Its protein is CACDALLGGPWDTRQMFF. This chain connects TRDV2 to TRDJ3; 8 bases match TRDD3. V dropped 3 bases and J dropped 2; count of bases not matched to a gene: 8. CDR1 is GEAIGNYY and CDR2 is EKD in the germline V gene. This CDR3 has 18 residues.

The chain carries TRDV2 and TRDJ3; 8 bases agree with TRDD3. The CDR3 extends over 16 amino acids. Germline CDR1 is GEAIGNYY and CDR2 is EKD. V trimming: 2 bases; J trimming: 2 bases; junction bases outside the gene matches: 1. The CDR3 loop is CACDKGDTWDTRQMFF. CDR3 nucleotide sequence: TGTGCCTGTGACAAGGGGGATACCTGGGACACCCGACAGATGTTTTTC.

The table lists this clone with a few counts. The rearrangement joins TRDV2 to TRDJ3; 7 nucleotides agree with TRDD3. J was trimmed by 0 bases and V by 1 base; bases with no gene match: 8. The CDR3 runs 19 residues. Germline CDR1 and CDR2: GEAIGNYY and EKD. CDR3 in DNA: TGTGCCTGTGACACACTACTGGGGCCGAGCTCCTGGGACACCCGACAGATGTTTTTC. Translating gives CACDTLLGPSSWDTRQMFF.

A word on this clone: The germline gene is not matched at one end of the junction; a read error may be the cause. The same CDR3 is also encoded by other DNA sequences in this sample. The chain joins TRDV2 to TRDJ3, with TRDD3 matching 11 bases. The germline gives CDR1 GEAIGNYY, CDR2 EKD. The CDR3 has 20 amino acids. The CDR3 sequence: CACDTLLGDTGSWDTRQMFF. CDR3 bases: TGTGCCTGTGACACCCTCCTGGGGGATACAGGCTCCTGGGACACCCGCCAGATGTTTTTC.

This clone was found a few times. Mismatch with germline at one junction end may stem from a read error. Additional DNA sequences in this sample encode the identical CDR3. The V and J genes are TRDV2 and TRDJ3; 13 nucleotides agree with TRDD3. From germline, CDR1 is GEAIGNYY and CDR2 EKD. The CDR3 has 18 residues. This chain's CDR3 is CACDILGDTKWDTRQMFF. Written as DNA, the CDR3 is TGTGCCTGTGACATACTGGGGGATACGAAGTGGGACACCCGGCAGATGTTTTTC.

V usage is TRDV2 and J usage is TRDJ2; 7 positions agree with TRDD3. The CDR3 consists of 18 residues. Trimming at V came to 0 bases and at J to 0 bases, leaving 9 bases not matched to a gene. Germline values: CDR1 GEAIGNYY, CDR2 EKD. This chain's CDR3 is CACDTLSLGGSLTAQLFF. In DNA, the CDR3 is TGTGCCTGTGACACCCTCTCGCTGGGGGGTTCTTTGACAGCACAACTCTTCTTT.

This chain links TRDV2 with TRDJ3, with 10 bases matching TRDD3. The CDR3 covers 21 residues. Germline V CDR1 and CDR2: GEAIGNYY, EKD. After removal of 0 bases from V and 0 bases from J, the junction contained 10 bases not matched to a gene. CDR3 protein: CACDTAGTGGIRSWDTRQMFF. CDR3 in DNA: TGTGCCTGTGACACCGCGGGTACTGGGGGGATACGCTCCTGGGACACCCGACAGATGTTTTTC.

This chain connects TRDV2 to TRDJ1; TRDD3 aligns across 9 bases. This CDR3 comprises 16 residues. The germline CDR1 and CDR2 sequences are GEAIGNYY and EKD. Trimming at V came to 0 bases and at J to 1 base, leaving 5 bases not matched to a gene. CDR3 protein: CACDTGGYFGTDKLIF. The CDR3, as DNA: TGTGCCTGTGACACCGGGGGATACTTTGGCACCGATAAACTCATCTTT.

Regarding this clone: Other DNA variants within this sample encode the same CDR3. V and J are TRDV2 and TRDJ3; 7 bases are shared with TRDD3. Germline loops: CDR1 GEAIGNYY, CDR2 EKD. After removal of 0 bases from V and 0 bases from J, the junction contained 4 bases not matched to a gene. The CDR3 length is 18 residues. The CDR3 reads CACDTGYAGSWDTRQMFF. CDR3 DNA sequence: TGTGCCTGTGACACCGGATACGCCGGCTCCTGGGACACCCGACAGATGTTTTTC.

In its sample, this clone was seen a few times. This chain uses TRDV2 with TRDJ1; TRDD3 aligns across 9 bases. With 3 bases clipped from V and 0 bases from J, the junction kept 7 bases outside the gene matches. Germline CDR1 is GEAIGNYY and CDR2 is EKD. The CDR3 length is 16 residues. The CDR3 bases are TGTGCCTGTGACTCACTCTGGGGGATTCACACCGATAAACTCATCTTT. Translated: CACDSLWGIHTDKLIF.

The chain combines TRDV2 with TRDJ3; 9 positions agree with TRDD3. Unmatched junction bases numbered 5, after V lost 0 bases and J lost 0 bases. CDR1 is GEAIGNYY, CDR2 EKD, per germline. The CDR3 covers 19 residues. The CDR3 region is CACDTWGIEGSWDTRQMFF. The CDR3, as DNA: TGTGCCTGTGACACCTGGGGGATAGAGGGCTCCTGGGACACCCGACAGATGTTTTTC.

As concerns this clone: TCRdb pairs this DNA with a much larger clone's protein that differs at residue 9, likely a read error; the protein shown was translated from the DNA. The CDR3 nucleotides read TGTGCCTGTGACGTACTGGGGGATTGGTCCTGGGACACCCGACAGATGTTTTTC. This encodes CACDVLGDWSWDTRQMFF. The chain couples TRDV2 to TRDJ3; 10 nucleotides align to TRDD3. The J segment lost 1 base and the V segment lost 3 bases, leaving 5 bases of the junction unmatched. Looked up from germline, CDR1 is GEAIGNYY and CDR2 is EKD. This CDR3 region has 18 residues.

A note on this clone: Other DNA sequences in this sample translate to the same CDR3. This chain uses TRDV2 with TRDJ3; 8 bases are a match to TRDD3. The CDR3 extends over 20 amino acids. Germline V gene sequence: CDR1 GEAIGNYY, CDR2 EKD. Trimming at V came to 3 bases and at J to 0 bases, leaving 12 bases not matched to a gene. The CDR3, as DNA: TGTGCCTGTGACGCCGCATACTGGGGGCCGAGCTCCTGGGACACCCGACAGATGTTTTTC. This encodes CACDAAYWGPSSWDTRQMFF.

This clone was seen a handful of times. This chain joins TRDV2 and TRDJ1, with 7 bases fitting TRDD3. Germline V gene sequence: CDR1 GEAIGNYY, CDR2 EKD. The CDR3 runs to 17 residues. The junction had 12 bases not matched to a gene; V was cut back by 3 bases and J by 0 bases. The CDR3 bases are TGTGCCTGTGACCGTCCAAAACTGGGGATGTACACCGATAAACTCATCTTT. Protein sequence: CACDRPKLGMYTDKLIF.

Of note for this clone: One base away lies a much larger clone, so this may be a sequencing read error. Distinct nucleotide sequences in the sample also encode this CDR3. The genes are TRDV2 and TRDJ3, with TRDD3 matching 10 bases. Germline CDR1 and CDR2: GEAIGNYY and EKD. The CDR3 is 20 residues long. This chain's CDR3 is CACDPVLGDSSSWDTRQMFF. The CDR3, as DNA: TGTGCCTGTGACCCTGTACTGGGGGATTCTAGCTCCTGGGACACCCGCCAGATGTTTTTC.

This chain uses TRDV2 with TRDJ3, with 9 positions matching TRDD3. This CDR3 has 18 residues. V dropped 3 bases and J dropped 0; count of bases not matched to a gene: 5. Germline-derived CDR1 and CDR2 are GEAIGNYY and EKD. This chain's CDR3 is CACDLYWGSSWDTRQMFF. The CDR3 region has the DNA TGTGCCTGTGACCTATACTGGGGGAGCTCCTGGGACACCCGACAGATGTTTTTC.

CDR3 in amino acids: CACDSTGESLSWDTRQMFF. DNA of the CDR3: TGTGCCTGTGACAGTACTGGGGAGAGCCTCTCCTGGGACACCCGACAGATGTTTTTC. The V gene is TRDV2, the J gene TRDJ3; 7 bases are shared with TRDD3. From germline, CDR1 is GEAIGNYY and CDR2 EKD. The CDR3 is 19 residues long. V shed 2 bases and J 0 bases; nucleotides not matched to a gene: 9.

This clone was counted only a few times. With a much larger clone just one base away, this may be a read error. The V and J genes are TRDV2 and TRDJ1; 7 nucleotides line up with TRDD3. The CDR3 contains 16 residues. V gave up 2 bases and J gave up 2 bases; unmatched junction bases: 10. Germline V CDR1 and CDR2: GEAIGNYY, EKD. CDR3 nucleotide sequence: TGTGCCTGTGACATACTGGGGATAGGGATTACCGATAAACTCATCTTT. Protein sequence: CACDILGIGITDKLIF.

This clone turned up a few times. The CDR3 here is CACDTVRGGYAVWDTRQMFF. The CDR3 bases are TGTGCCTGTGACACCGTTCGTGGGGGATACGCGGTCTGGGACACCCGACAGATGTTTTTC. The chain recombines TRDV2 with TRDJ3; TRDD3 aligns across 11 bases. CDR1 and CDR2 (germline): GEAIGNYY, EKD. The CDR3 contains 20 residues. The J segment lost 3 bases and the V segment lost 0 bases, leaving 9 bases of the junction unmatched.

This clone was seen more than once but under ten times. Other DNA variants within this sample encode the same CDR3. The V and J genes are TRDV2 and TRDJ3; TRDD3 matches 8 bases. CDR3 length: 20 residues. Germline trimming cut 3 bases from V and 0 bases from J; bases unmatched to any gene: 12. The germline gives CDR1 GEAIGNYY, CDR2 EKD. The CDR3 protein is CACDVLGVPLSSWDTRQMFF. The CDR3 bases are TGTGCCTGTGACGTACTGGGGGTTCCTTTAAGCTCCTGGGACACCCGACAGATGTTTTTC.

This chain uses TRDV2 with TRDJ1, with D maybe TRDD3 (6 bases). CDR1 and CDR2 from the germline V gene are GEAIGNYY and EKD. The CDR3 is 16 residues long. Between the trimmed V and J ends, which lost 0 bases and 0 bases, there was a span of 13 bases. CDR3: CACDTVGAKYTDKLIF. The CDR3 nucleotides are TGTGCCTGTGACACCGTGGGGGCTAAGTACACCGATAAACTCATCTTT.